This T cell receptor beta chain is from a study of OX40 agonist ivuxolimab in advanced cancers. J gave up 2 bases and V 2 bases, and 4 bases lay outside the gene matches. This CDR3 contains 14 residues. Germline V gives CDR1 SGDLS, CDR2 YYNGEE. Libraries were prepared by immunoSEQ multiplex PCR; TCRdb keeps only in-frame clonotypes and omits some of them. The sample lists tens of thousands of clones, about 87% occurring once. V is TRBV9 and J is TRBJ2-7, with 7 bases identical to TRBD2. The sample in question was CD4+ or CD8+ T cells sorted from blood, obtained in a trial of the OX40 agonist ivuxolimab. The clonotype comes from an adult with an advanced solid tumor such as melanoma, head and neck, liver or kidney cancer. The CDR3 region is CASSVGTKAYEQYF. CDR3 nucleotide sequence: TGTGCCAGCAGCGTCGGGACTAAAGCCTACGAGCAGTACTTC.